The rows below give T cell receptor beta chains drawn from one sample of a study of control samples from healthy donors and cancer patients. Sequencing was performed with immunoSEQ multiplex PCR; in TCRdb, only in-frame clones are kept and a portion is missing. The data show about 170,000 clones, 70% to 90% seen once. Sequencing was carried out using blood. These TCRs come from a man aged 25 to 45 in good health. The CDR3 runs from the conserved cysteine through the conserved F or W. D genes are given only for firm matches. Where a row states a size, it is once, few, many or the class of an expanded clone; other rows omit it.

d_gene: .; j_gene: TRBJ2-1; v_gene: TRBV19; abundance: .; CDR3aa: CASSLPTRMNEQFF; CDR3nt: TGTGCCAGTAGCCTACCGACTAGGATGAATGAGCAGTTCTTC
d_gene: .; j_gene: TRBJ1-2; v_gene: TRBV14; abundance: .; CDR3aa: CASSGGLYNGYTF; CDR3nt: TGTGCCAGCAGTGGGGGGCTATATAATGGCTACACCTTC
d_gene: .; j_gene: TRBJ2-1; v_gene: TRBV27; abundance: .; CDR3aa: CASRNRDRAPEQFF; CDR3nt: TGTGCCAGCAGGAATCGGGACCGAGCACCTGAGCAGTTCTTC
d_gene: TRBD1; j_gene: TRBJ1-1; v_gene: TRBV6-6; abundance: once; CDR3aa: CASSYSGTAGTEAFF; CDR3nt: TGTGCCAGCAGTTACTCCGGGACAGCTGGCACTGAAGCTTTCTTT
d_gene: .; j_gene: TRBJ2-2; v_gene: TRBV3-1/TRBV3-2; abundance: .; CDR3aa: CASRGQINTGELFF; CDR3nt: TGTGCCAGCAGAGGGCAGATAAACACCGGGGAGCTGTTTTTT
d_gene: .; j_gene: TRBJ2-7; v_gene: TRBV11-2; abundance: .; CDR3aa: CASSPKGGATAPNYEQYF; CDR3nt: TGTGCCAGCAGCCCAAAGGGGGGGGCCACGGCTCCGAACTACGAGCAGTACTTC
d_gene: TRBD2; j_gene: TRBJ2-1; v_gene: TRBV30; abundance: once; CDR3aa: CAWSVRGLANEQFF; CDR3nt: TGTGCCTGGAGTGTACGGGGACTAGCGAATGAGCAGTTCTTC
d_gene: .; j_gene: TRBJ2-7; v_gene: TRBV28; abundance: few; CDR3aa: CASSSRGDEQYF; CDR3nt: TGTGCCAGCAGTTCTCGTGGCGACGAGCAGTACTTC
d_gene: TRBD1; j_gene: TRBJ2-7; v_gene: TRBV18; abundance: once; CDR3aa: CASSPRVDRGSYEQYF; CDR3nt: TGTGCCAGCTCACCACGGGTTGACAGGGGGTCCTACGAGCAGTACTTC
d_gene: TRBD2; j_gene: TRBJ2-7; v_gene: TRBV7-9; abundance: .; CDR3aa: CASSSPRRGGYEQYF; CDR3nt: TGTGCCAGCAGCTCCCCGCGGCGGGGGGGGTACGAGCAGTACTTC
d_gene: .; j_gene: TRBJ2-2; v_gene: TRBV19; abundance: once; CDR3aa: CASSSRTVNTGELFF; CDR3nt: TGTGCCAGTAGTAGCCGGACGGTGAACACCGGGGAGCTGTTTTTT
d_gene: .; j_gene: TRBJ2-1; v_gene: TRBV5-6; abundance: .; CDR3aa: CASSPRGAGSSYNEQFF; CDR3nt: TGTGCCAGCAGCCCCCGAGGGGCGGGAAGCTCCTACAATGAGCAGTTCTTC
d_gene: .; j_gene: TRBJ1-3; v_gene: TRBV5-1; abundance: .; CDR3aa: CASSLEFVGSGNTIYF; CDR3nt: TGCGCCAGCAGCTTGGAGTTTGTAGGATCTGGAAACACCATATATTTT
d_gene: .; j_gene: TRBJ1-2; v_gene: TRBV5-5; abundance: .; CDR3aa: CASSPSPRQTSNYGYTF; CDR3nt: TGTGCCAGCAGCCCCTCTCCCAGACAGACGAGTAACTATGGCTACACCTTC
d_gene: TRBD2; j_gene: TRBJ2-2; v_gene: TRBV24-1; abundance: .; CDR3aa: CATSDGTSGRTTGELFF; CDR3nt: TGTGCCACCAGTGATGGGACTAGCGGGAGGACCACCGGGGAGCTGTTTTTT
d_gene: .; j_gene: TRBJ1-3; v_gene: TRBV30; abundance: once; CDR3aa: CAWSVEGNTIYF; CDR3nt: TGTGCCTGGAGTGTAGAGGGAAACACCATATATTTT
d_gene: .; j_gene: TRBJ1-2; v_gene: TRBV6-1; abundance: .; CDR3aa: CASSEARYGYGYTF; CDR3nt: TGTGCCAGCAGTGAAGCGCGGTACGGCTATGGCTACACCTTC
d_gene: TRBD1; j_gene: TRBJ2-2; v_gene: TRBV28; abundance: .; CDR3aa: CASMGTENTGELFF; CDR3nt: TGTGCCAGCATGGGGACAGAGAACACCGGGGAGCTGTTTTTT
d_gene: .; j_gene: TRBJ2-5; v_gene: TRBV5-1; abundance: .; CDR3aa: CASSRTDQETQYF; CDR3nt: TGCGCCAGCAGCAGGACAGACCAAGAGACCCAGTACTTC
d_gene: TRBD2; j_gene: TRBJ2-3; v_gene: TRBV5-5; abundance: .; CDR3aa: CATQIAGGPDTQYF; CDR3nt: TGTGCCACCCAGATAGCGGGGGGGCCCGATACGCAGTATTTT
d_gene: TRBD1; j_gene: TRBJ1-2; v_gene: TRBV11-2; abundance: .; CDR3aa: CASSIPQGGSVDYGYTF; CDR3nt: TGTGCCAGCAGCATACCACAGGGGGGGAGTGTGGACTATGGCTACACCTTC
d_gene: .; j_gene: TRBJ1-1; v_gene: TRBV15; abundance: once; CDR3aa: CATSRDLQLNTEAFF; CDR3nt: TGTGCCACCAGCAGAGATCTCCAACTCAACACTGAAGCTTTCTTT
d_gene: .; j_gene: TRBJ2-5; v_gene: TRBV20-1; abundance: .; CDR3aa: CSAWGETQYF; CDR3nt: TGCAGTGCTTGGGGAGAGACCCAGTACTTC
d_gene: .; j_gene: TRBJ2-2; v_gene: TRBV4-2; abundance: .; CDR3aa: CASSQDEDRGELFF; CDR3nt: TGTGCCAGCAGCCAAGATGAGGATCGCGGGGAGCTGTTTTTT
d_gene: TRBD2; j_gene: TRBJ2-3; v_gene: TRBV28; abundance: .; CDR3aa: CASSRISGSWDTQYF; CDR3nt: TGTGCCAGCAGTAGGATTAGCGGGAGTTGGGATACGCAGTATTTT
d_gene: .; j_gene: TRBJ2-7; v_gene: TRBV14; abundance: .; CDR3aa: CASSQPAAAYEQYF; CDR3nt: TGTGCCAGCAGCCAACCCGCCGCCGCCTACGAGCAGTACTTC
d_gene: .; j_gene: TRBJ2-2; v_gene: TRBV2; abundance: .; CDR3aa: CASTTNGVGTGELFF; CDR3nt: TGTGCCAGCACCACAAACGGGGTTGGCACCGGGGAGCTGTTTTTT
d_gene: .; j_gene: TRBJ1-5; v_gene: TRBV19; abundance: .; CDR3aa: CASSITLGGYQPQHF; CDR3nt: TGTGCCAGTAGTATTACCTTAGGAGGCTATCAGCCCCAGCATTTT
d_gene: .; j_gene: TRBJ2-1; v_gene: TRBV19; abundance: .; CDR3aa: CASSGAGAYNEQFF; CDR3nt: TGTGCCAGTAGTGGAGCCGGGGCATACAATGAGCAGTTCTTC
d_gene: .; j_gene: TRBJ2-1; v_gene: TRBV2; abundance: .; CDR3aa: CASRGASSYNEQFF; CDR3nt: TGTGCCAGCAGGGGGGCGAGCTCCTACAATGAGCAGTTCTTC
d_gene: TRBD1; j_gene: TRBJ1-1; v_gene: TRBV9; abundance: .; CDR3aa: CASSPGTGRTEAFF; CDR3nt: TGTGCCAGCAGCCCAGGGACAGGCCGTACTGAAGCTTTCTTT
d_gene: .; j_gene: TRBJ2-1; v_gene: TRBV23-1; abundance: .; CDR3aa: CASCPNPGADEQFF; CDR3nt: TGCGCCAGCTGTCCAAACCCGGGGGCGGATGAGCAGTTCTTC
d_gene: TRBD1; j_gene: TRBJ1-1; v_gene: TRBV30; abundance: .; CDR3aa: CAWSVGARGRSEAFF; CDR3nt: TGTGCCTGGAGTGTGGGGGCCAGGGGGCGGTCTGAAGCTTTCTTT
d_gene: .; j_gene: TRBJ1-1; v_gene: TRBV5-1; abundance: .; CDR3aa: CASSGQMNTEAFF; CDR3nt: TGCGCCAGCAGCGGACAGATGAACACTGAAGCTTTCTTT
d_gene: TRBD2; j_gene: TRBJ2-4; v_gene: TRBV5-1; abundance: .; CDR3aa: CASSPSGTSGKLGIQYF; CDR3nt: TGCGCCAGCAGCCCATCCGGGACTAGCGGGAAGTTGGGCATTCAGTACTTC
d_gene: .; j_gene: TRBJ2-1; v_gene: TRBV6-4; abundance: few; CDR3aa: CASSEEGGSNEQFF; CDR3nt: TGTGCCAGCAGTGAAGAGGGAGGAAGCAATGAGCAGTTCTTC
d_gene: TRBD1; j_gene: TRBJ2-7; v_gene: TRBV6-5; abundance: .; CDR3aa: CASSHRTGKTYEQYF; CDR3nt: TGTGCCAGCAGCCATAGGACAGGGAAAACCTACGAGCAGTACTTC
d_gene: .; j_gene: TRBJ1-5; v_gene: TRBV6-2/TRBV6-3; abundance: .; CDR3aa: CASSYSGLYQPQHF; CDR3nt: TGTGCCAGCAGTTACTCGGGACTTTATCAGCCCCAGCATTTT
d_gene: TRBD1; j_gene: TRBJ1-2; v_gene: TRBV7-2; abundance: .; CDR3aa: CASSLHGQGAIGYTF; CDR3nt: TGTGCCAGCAGCTTACATGGGCAGGGGGCGATCGGCTACACCTTC
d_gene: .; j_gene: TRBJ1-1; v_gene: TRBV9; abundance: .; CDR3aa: CASSVRSTSPEAFF; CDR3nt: TGTGCCAGCAGCGTAAGGAGTACATCCCCTGAAGCTTTCTTT
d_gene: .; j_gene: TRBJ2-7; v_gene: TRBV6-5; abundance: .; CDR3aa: CASRAPTGSSYEQYF; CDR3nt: TGTGCCAGCAGGGCCCCGACGGGAAGCTCCTACGAGCAGTACTTC
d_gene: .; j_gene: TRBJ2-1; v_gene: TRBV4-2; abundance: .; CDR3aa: CASSYISRSYNEQFF; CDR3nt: TGTGCCAGCAGCTATATAAGCCGCTCCTACAATGAGCAGTTCTTC
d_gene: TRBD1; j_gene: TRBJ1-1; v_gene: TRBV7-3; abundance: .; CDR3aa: CASSAGQGAPVTEAFF; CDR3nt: TGTGCCAGCAGCGCAGGACAGGGGGCGCCGGTCACTGAAGCTTTCTTT
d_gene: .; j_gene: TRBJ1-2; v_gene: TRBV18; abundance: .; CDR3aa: CATRGQGQYSYGYTF; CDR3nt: TGTGCCACTCGAGGACAAGGACAGTACTCCTATGGCTACACCTTC
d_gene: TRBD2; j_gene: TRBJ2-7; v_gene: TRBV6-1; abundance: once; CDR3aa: CASSEITLGGNEQYF; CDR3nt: TGTGCCAGCAGTGAAATAACTTTGGGGGGGAACGAGCAGTACTTC
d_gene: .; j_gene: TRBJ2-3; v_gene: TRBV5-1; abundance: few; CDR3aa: CASSLGVTTGLRSTDTQYF; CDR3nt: TGCGCCAGCAGCTTGGGGGTGACTACAGGTTTACGGAGCACAGATACGCAGTATTTT
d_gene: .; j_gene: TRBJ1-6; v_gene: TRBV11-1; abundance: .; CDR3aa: CASSPSGTANSPLHF; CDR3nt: TGTGCCAGCAGCCCCTCCGGGACGGCCAATTCACCCCTCCACTTT
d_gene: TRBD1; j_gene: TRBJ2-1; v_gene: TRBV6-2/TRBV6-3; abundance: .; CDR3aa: CASSSSDRAYNEQFF; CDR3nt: TGTGCCAGCAGTTCTTCCGACAGGGCCTACAATGAGCAGTTCTTC
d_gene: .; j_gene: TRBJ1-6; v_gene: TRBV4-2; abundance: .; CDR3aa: CASSQDPTAELLAYNSPLHF; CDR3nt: TGTGCCAGCAGCCAAGATCCCACCGCGGAGTTGTTGGCCTATAATTCACCCCTCCACTTT
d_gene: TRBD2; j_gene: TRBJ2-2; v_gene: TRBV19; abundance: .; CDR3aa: CASSWDYLNTGELFF; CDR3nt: TGTGCCAGTAGTTGGGACTACCTGAACACCGGGGAGCTGTTTTTT
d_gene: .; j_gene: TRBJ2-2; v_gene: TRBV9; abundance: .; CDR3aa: CASSVSTGELFF; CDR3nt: TGTGCCAGCAGCGTGAGCACCGGGGAGCTGTTTTTT
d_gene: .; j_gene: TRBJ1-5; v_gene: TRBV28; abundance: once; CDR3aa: CASSLSSYSMGDQPQHF; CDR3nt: TGTGCCAGCAGTTTGAGTTCATACAGTATGGGAGATCAGCCCCAGCATTTT
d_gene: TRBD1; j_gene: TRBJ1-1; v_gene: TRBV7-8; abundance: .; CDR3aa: CASSLGQGRTFF; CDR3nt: TGTGCCAGCAGCTTAGGACAGGGTAGGACTTTCTTT
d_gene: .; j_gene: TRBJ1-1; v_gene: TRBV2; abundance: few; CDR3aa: CASSEGSFWTEAFF; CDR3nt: TGTGCCAGCAGTGAAGGTTCATTTTGGACTGAAGCTTTCTTT
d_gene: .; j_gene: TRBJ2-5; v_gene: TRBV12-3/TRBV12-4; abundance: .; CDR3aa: CASSPEGGQTQYF; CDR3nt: TGTGCCAGCAGCCCAGAGGGGGGGCAGACCCAGTACTTC